These T cell receptor beta chains were read from a single sample in a study of shared clonotypes between healthy human individuals. Profiling relied on immunoSEQ multiplex PCR, and the TCRdb table lists in-frame clones only, not all of them. This sample has about 450,000 clones, with 70% to 80% found just once. Sequences were obtained from PBMCs. The receptors shown here come from a woman in her thirties or forties in good health. Some clones in this sample may be carry-over from other donors' samples. Each CDR3 is given with its conserved first and last residue. A D gene is named only where the DNA matches it firmly. Some rows have no size entry. The others give once, few or many, or a class for an expanded clone.

cdr3_aa | cdr3_nt | v_call | d_call | j_call | clone_size
CASRSRGTEAFF | TGTGCCAGCAGGTCTCGCGGGACTGAAGCTTTCTTT | TRBV28 | - | TRBJ1-1 | -
CASRVLNTEAFF | TGTGCCAGCAGAGTCCTGAACACTGAAGCTTTCTTT | TRBV28 | - | TRBJ1-1 | -
CASSQDLPQGTQYF | TGTGCCAGCAGCCAAGATCTACCACAGGGGACCCAGTACTTC | TRBV14 | - | TRBJ2-5 | -
CASSLTAAAFF | TGTGCCAGCAGCTTAACAGCAGCCGCTTTCTTT | TRBV7-2 | - | TRBJ1-1 | few
CASSPNYYTEAFF | TGTGCCAGCAGTCCTAATTATTACACTGAAGCTTTCTTT | TRBV27 | - | TRBJ1-1 | -
CASSSPDRGREQFF | TGTGCCAGCAGCTCGCCAGACAGGGGACGAGAGCAGTTCTTC | TRBV5-4 | TRBD1 | TRBJ2-1 | -
CSVAPSGDVVGTQYF | TGCAGCGTTGCCCCCAGCGGGGACGTGGTGGGTACGCAGTATTTT | TRBV29-1 | TRBD2 | TRBJ2-3 | -
CASSLAAGKKLFF | TGTGCCAGCAGCTTAGCGGCTGGGAAAAAACTGTTTTTT | TRBV7-3 | - | TRBJ1-4 | once
CASSLAGTVYEQYF | TGTGCCAGCAGCTTAGCCGGGACAGTCTACGAGCAGTACTTC | TRBV7-9 | TRBD1 | TRBJ2-7 | -
CASSGQGMNTEAFF | TGTGCCAGCAGCGGACAGGGGATGAACACTGAAGCTTTCTTT | TRBV6-5 | TRBD1 | TRBJ1-1 | -
CAISDGSGDRVKLAKNIQYF | TGTGCCATCAGTGATGGGTCGGGGGACAGAGTTAAACTAGCCAAAAACATTCAGTACTTC | TRBV10-3 | - | TRBJ2-4 | once
CASSRDSGAGELFF | TGTGCCAGCAGCCGGGACTCAGGGGCCGGGGAGCTGTTTTTT | TRBV5-5 | - | TRBJ2-2 | -
CASSPGRTSGSRVHNEQFF | TGTGCCAGCAGCCCAGGGAGGACTAGCGGGAGTCGGGTCCACAATGAGCAGTTCTTC | TRBV7-8 | TRBD2 | TRBJ2-1 | -
CSVEESRSTDTQYF | TGCAGCGTTGAAGAATCGAGGAGCACAGATACGCAGTATTTT | TRBV29-1 | - | TRBJ2-3 | -
CASRTGTNSLYEQYF | TGTGCCAGCAGGACAGGGACTAACTCTCTCTACGAGCAGTACTTC | TRBV28 | - | TRBJ2-7 | -
CASSLGLAGGQETQYF | TGTGCCAGCAGCTTAGGGCTAGCGGGAGGGCAAGAGACCCAGTACTTC | TRBV7-6 | TRBD2 | TRBJ2-5 | -
CATSRDDRAVDTQYF | TGTGCCACCAGCAGAGATGACAGGGCGGTAGATACGCAGTATTTT | TRBV15 | TRBD1 | TRBJ2-3 | -
CSVAPRGKNEQFF | TGCAGCGTCGCCCCGCGGGGAAAGAATGAGCAGTTCTTC | TRBV29-1 | - | TRBJ2-1 | -
CASRGPGQSSPLHF | TGTGCCAGTCGGGGACCAGGGCAAAGTTCACCCCTCCACTTT | TRBV28 | - | TRBJ1-6 | -
CASSIRDSAWEKLFF | TGTGCCAGCAGTATCAGGGATAGCGCGTGGGAAAAACTGTTTTTT | TRBV9 | - | TRBJ1-4 | few
CASSLRVNYEQYF | TGTGCCAGCAGTTTGCGAGTAAACTACGAGCAGTACTTC | TRBV27 | - | TRBJ2-7 | -
CAWSVSGNTIYF | TGTGCCTGGAGTGTAAGTGGAAACACCATATATTTT | TRBV30 | - | TRBJ1-3 | -
CASSLLVATNIQYF | TGTGCCAGCAGCTTATTGGTAGCGACCAACATTCAGTACTTC | TRBV7-2 | - | TRBJ2-4 | -
CASSPRVEGEKLFF | TGTGCCAGCAGCCCGAGGGTGGAGGGGGAAAAACTGTTTTTT | TRBV7-8 | - | TRBJ1-4 | -
CASSDPRPQGEQFF | TGTGCCAGCAGTGACCCTCGGCCGCAGGGTGAGCAGTTCTTC | TRBV6-1 | - | TRBJ2-1 | few
CAWSLVVGETQYF | TGTGCCTGGAGTCTGGTAGTGGGAGAGACCCAGTACTTC | TRBV30 | - | TRBJ2-5 | -
CATQGQAYASGNTIYF | TGTGCCACTCAGGGACAAGCCTATGCCTCTGGAAACACCATATATTTT | TRBV19 | - | TRBJ1-3 | -
CASSQVQGAPNTEAFF | TGCGCCAGCAGCCAAGTACAGGGGGCTCCGAACACTGAAGCTTTCTTT | TRBV4-1 | TRBD1 | TRBJ1-1 | -
CASSATLAGGGKQYF | TGTGCCAGCAGCGCCACACTAGCGGGAGGAGGCAAGCAGTACTTC | TRBV7-2 | TRBD2 | TRBJ2-7 | -
CAWSADRAYEQYF | TGTGCCTGGAGTGCAGACAGGGCATACGAGCAGTACTTC | TRBV30 | TRBD1 | TRBJ2-7 | -
CASKQGATTEAFF | TGTGCCAGCAAACAGGGGGCCACCACTGAAGCTTTCTTT | TRBV6-6 | TRBD1 | TRBJ1-1 | -
CASSAHRVGQETQYF | TGTGCCAGCAGCGCCCACAGGGTTGGCCAAGAGACCCAGTACTTC | TRBV7-9 | - | TRBJ2-5 | -
CASSPRAKELAGRGRAGELFF | TGCGCCAGCAGCCCCCGGGCAAAGGAACTAGCGGGAAGAGGACGGGCGGGGGAGCTGTTTTTT | TRBV5-1 | TRBD2 | TRBJ2-2 | -
CASSVAAGNEQFF | TGTGCCAGCAGCGTAGCGGCGGGGAATGAGCAGTTCTTC | TRBV9 | - | TRBJ2-1 | -
CASSIGQGNGYTF | TGTGCCTCAAGCATAGGGCAGGGTAATGGCTACACCTTC | TRBV30 | - | TRBJ1-2 | -
CASSLDPGQAYGYTF | TGTGCCAGTAGTTTAGATCCGGGACAAGCCTATGGCTACACCTTC | TRBV19 | - | TRBJ1-2 | -
CASRTGGNTEAFF | TGTGCCAGCAGAACAGGGGGGAACACTGAAGCTTTCTTT | TRBV2 | TRBD1 | TRBJ1-1 | -
CASSLVLGGVPDEQFF | TGCGCCAGCAGCTTGGTCCTCGGGGGAGTTCCGGATGAGCAGTTCTTC | TRBV5-1 | - | TRBJ2-1 | -
CASHKIRQGGEKLFF | TGTGCCAGCCATAAGATCAGACAGGGTGGAGAAAAACTGTTTTTT | TRBV2 | TRBD1 | TRBJ1-4 | -
CAWSQGRGQPQHF | TGTGCCTGGAGTCAGGGAAGAGGTCAGCCCCAGCATTTT | TRBV30 | - | TRBJ1-5 | few
CASSLEATEIDTQYF | TGCGCCAGCAGCTTGGAAGCGACAGAAATAGATACGCAGTATTTT | TRBV5-1 | - | TRBJ2-3 | few
CASSFTGGETEAFF | TGTGCCAGCAGCTTCACAGGGGGCGAGACTGAAGCTTTCTTT | TRBV21-1 | - | TRBJ1-1 | once
CASRDGDGEQYF | TGTGCCAGCCGGGACGGGGATGGGGAGCAGTACTTC | TRBV6-1 | - | TRBJ2-7 | -
CSVKPTGWSYEQYF | TGCAGCGTTAAACCGACAGGGTGGTCCTACGAGCAGTACTTC | TRBV29-1 | TRBD1 | TRBJ2-7 | -